This T cell receptor beta chain was captured by sequencing in a study of T cell repertoires in cytomegalovirus infection. TCRdb itself ran the reads through MiXCR, one entry per CDR3 protein. Of approximately 990,000 distinct CDR3 sequences listed, roughly 30% are singletons. Comments on this clonotype: What it binds is not known.

V lost 4 bases to trimming and J lost 3 bases, with 11 bases between them. The CDR3 has 14 amino acids. Germline assignment: CDR1 SGHVS and CDR2 FNYEAQ. The clonotype originates from a human donor in good health (CMV status not recorded). Some clones in this sample may be carry-over from other donors' samples. The V gene is TRBV7-6, the J gene TRBJ2-3; D possibly uses TRBD1 or TRBD2 (5 bases each). This specimen consisted of cultured CD8+ T cells from PBMCs, obtained from culture after CMV antigen stimulation. CDR3 nucleotides: TGTGCCAGCAGCTACCTGGGACCGACAGATACGCAGTATTTT. It specifies CASSYLGPTDTQYF.